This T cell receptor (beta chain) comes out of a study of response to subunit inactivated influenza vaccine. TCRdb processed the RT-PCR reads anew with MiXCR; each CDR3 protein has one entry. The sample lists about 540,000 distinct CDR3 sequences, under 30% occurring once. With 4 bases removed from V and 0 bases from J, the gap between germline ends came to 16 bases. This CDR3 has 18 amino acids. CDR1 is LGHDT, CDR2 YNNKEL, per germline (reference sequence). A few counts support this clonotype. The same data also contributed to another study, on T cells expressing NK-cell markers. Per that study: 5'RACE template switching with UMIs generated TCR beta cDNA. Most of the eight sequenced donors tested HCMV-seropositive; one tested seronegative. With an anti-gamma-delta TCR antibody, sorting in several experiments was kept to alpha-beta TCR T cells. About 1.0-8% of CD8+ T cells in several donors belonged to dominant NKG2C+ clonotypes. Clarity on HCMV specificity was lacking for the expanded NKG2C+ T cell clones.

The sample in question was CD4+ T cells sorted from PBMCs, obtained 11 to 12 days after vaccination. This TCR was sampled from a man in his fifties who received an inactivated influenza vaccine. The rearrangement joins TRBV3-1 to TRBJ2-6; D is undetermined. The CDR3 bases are TGTGCCAGCAGCCCCGCAGCAGTTCGTCTCTCTGGGGCCAACGTCCTGACTTTC. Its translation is CASSPAAVRLSGANVLTF.